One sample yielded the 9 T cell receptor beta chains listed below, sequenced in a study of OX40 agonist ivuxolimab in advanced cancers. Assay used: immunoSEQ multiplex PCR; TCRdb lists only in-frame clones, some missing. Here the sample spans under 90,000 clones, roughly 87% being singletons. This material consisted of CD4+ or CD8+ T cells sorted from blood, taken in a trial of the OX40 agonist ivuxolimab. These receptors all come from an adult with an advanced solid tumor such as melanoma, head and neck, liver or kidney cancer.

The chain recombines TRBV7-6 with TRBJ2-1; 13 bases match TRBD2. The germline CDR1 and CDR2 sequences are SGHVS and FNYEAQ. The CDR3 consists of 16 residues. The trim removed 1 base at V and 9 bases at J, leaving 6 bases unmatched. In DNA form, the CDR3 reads TGTGCCAGCAGCTTAGTACCGGGACTAGCGGGAAGTGAGCAGTTCTTC. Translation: CASSLVPGLAGSEQFF.

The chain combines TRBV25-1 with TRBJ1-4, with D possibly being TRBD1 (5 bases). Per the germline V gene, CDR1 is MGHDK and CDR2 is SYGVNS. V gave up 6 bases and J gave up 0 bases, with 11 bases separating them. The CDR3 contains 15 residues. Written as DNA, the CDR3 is TGTGCCAGCAGAGGCAACAGGTCAACTAATGAAAAACTGTTTTTT. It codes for CASRGNRSTNEKLFF.

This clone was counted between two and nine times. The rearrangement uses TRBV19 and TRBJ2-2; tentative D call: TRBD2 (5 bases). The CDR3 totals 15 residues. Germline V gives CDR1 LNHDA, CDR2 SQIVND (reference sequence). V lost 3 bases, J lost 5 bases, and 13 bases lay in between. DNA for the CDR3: TGTGCCAGTAGTATGAGGGATGTGAGGACCGGGGAGCTGTTTTTT. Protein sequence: CASSMRDVRTGELFF. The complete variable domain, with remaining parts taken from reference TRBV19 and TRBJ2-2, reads DGGITQSPKYLFRKEGQNVTLSCEQNLNHDAMYWYRQDPGQGLRLIYYSQIVNDFQKGDIAEGYSVSREKKESFPLTVTSAQKNPTAFYLCASSMRDVRTGELFFGEGSRLTVL.

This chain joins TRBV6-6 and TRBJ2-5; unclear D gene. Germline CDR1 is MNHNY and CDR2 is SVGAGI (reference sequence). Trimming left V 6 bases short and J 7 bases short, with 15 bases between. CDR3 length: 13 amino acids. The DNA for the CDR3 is TGTGCCAGCAGCCCTAGACCCGGTGGGACCCAGTACTTC. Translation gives CASSPRPGGTQYF.

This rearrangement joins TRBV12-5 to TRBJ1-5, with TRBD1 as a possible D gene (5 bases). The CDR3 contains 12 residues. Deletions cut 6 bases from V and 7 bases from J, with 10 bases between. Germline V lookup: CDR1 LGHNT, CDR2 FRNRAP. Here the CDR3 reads CASGGTGQPQHF. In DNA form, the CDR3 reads TGTGCTAGTGGAGGGACGGGGCAGCCCCAGCATTTT.

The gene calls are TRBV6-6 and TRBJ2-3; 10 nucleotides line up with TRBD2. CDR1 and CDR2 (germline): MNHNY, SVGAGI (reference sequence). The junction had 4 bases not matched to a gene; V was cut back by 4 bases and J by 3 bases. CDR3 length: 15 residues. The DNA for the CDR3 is TGTGCCAGCAGTTTAGCGGGGGGATTAACAGATACGCAGTATTTT. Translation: CASSLAGGLTDTQYF.

The CDR3 protein is CASRAGGGREQYF. The CDR3 DNA follows: TGCGCCAGCAGGGCAGGGGGTGGGCGCGAGCAGTACTTC. The gene calls are TRBV5-1 and TRBJ2-7; 7 bases line up with TRBD1. The trim removed 5 bases at V and 6 bases at J, leaving 8 bases unmatched. CDR1 SGHRS and CDR2 YFSETQ come from the germline V gene. This CDR3 has 13 amino acids. The complete variable domain, with remaining parts taken from reference TRBV5-1 and TRBJ2-7, reads KAGVTQTPRYLIKTRGQQVTLSCSPISGHRSVSWYQQTPGQGLQFLFEYFSETQRNKGNFPGRFSGRQFSNSRSEMNVSTLELGDSALYLCASRAGGGREQYFGPGTRLTVT.

The CDR3 bases are TGTGCCAGCAGCCGGGACAGCCCGGCCGGGGAGCTGTTTTTT. It translates to CASSRDSPAGELFF. J is TRBJ2-2 and V is TRBV5-6, with 7 bases that match TRBD1. The CDR3 loop spans 14 amino acids. Germline lookup yields CDR1 SGHDT and CDR2 YYEEEE. Trimming at V came to 4 bases and at J to 6 bases, leaving 6 bases not matched to a gene.

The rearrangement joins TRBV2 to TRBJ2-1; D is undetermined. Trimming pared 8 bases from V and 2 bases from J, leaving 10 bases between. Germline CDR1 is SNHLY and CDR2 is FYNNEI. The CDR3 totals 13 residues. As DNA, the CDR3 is TGTGCCAGCCATAAAGTTCCCTACAATGAGCAGTTCTTC. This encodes CASHKVPYNEQFF.